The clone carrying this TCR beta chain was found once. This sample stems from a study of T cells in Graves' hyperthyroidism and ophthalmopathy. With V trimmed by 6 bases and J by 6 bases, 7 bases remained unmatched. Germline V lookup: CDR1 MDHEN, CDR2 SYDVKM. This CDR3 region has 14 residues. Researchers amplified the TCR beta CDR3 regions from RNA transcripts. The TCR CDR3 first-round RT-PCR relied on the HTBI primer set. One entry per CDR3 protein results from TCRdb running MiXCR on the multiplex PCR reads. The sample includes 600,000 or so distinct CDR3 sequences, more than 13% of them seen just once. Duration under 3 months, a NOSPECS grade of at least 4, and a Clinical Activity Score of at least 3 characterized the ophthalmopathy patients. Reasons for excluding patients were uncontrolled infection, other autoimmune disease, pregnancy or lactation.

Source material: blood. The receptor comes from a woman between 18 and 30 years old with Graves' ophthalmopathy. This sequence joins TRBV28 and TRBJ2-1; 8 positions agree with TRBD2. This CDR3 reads CASRKSGSRNEQFF. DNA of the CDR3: TGTGCCAGCAGAAAAAGCGGGAGTCGCAATGAGCAGTTCTTC.